Described below is a single TCR beta chain sequence and its context. This sample is drawn from a study of control samples from healthy donors and cancer patients. TCRdb keeps only in-frame clones here, not all; method: immunoSEQ multiplex PCR. This table holds 100,000 to 150,000 clones, roughly 92% found once. Trimming took 1 base from V and 8 from J, leaving 14 bases between them. In germline, CDR1 is LGHDT, CDR2 YNNKEL (reference sequence). This CDR3 region has 14 residues. Input material: blood. This clonotype was obtained from a man aged 18 to 30 in good health. This chain connects TRBV3-1 (or the pseudogene TRBV3-2) to TRBJ1-1; D unresolved. This CDR3 is CASSQGRTDKEAFF. CDR3 in DNA: TGTGCCAGCAGCCAAGGCCGGACGGATAAAGAAGCTTTCTTT.